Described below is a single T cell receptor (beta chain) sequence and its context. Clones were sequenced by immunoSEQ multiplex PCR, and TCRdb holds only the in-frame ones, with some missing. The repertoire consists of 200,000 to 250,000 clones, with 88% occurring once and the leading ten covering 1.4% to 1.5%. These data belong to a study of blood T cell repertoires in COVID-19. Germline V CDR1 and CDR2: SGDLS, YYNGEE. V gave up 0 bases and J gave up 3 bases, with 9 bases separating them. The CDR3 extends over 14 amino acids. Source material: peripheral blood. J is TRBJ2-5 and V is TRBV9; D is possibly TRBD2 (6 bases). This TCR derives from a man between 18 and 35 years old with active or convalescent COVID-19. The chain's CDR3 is CASSVGVAEETQYF. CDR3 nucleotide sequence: TGTGCCAGCAGCGTAGGAGTAGCGGAAGAGACCCAGTACTTC.